These 19 T cell receptor beta chains were sequenced from one sample in a study of T cell changes during pregnancy in multiple sclerosis. The data were produced by immunoSEQ multiplex PCR, yet TCRdb's version contains in-frame clones alone and is incomplete. This sample carries fewer than 50,000 clones, around 91% of them seen once, and the ten largest clones take 0.37%. The material was CD4+ T cells from peripheral blood mononuclear cells, obtained in the second trimester of pregnancy. The receptors come from a female donor in good health, enrolled as a control in a pregnancy study.

The chain employs TRBV2 and TRBJ2-7; weak D call: TRBD2 (5 bases). The germline V gene has CDR1 SNHLY and CDR2 FYNNEI. The CDR3 is 13 amino acids. Between the trimmed V and J ends, which lost 4 bases and 2 bases, there was a span of 9 bases. Written as DNA, the CDR3 is TGTGCCAGCAGTGTTGCGAGGGCCTACGAGCAGTACTTC. Translating it yields CASSVARAYEQYF.

The gene calls are TRBV2 and TRBJ2-7; no reliable D call. V was shortened by 4 bases and J by 3 bases, with 4 bases between the two germline ends. The CDR3 loop spans 11 amino acids. Looked up from germline, CDR1 is SNHLY and CDR2 is FYNNEI. The CDR3 loop is CASSVRYEQYF. In DNA form, the CDR3 reads TGTGCCAGCAGTGTCCGCTACGAGCAGTACTTC.

This sequence joins TRBV11-3 and TRBJ2-1, with 10 bases identical to TRBD2. The CDR3 consists of 17 residues. Germline loops: CDR1 SGHNT, CDR2 YENEEA. V lost 5 bases, J lost 10 bases, and 17 bases stayed unmatched. CDR3: CASSRPKASGGHGEQFF. The CDR3 nucleotides read TGTGCCAGCAGCCGCCCAAAGGCTAGCGGGGGCCACGGGGAGCAGTTCTTC.

V and J are TRBV19 and TRBJ1-1, with D possibly TRBD1 on 5 matching bases. The V and J ends lost 7 bases and 11 bases respectively, with 17 bases between them. The V gene's germline CDR1 is LNHDA and CDR2 SQIVND (reference sequence). The CDR3 has 12 amino acids. The CDR3 coding sequence is TGTGCCAGTATGGGGGACTTAACGCGGGCTTTCTTT. It is translated as CASMGDLTRAFF. Full variable domain (rest looked up from reference TRBV19 and TRBJ1-1): DGGITQSPKYLFRKEGQNVTLSCEQNLNHDAMYWYRQDPGQGLRLIYYSQIVNDFQKGDIAEGYSVSREKKESFPLTVTSAQKNPTAFYLCASMGDLTRAFFGQGTRLTVV.

V usage is TRBV5-4 and J usage is TRBJ1-1, with D possibly TRBD1 on 6 matching bases. There are 13 residues in the CDR3. The germline gives CDR1 SGHNT, CDR2 YYREEE (reference sequence). Trimming cost V 0 bases and J 12 bases, with 15 bases left between them. In DNA, the CDR3 is TGTGCCAGCAGCTTGGAGACAGGCAAGAGGTCTTTCTTT. It yields the protein CASSLETGKRSFF.

J is TRBJ2-3 and V is TRBV30; 7 bases are a match to TRBD2. With V trimmed by 2 bases and J by 0 bases, 2 bases remained unmatched. This CDR3 region has 14 residues. Germline values: CDR1 GTSNPN, CDR2 SVGIG (reference sequence). CDR3 residues: CAWSLGGSTDTQYF. The CDR3 region has the DNA TGTGCCTGGAGTTTGGGAGGGAGCACAGATACGCAGTATTTT.

The chain carries TRBV19 and TRBJ1-1, with TRBD1 matching over 8 bases. From germline, CDR1 is LNHDA and CDR2 SQIVND (reference sequence). CDR3 length equals 15 residues. The J segment lost 1 base and the V segment lost 5 bases, leaving 6 bases of the junction unmatched. CDR3 bases: TGTGCCAGTAGTCTAAGGGACAGGTGGAACACTGAAGCTTTCTTT. It is translated as CASSLRDRWNTEAFF.

This chain links TRBV5-1 with TRBJ2-7; possibly TRBD1 for D (6 bases). V was shortened by 0 bases and J by 6 bases, with 13 bases between the two germline ends. The CDR3 length is 14 residues. Germline CDR1 SGHRS, CDR2 YFSETQ. Here the CDR3 DNA reads TGCGCCAGCAGCTTGGATACAGGGTCGGGCGAGCAGTACTTC. Translated, it gives CASSLDTGSGEQYF.

The chain employs TRBV7-2 and TRBJ1-3; a weak D match, TRBD1 (5 bases). With 4 bases removed from V and 4 bases from J, the gap between germline ends came to 20 bases. CDR3 length: 17 amino acids. CDR1 SGHTA and CDR2 FQGNSA come from the germline V gene. The DNA of the CDR3 is TGTGCCAGCAGCTGGGGAGGCGGGGGAAGTTTCGGAAACACCATATATTTT. It encodes CASSWGGGGSFGNTIYF.

This chain uses TRBV12-5 with TRBJ2-1, with a tentative D call TRBD2 (5 bases). Germline CDR1 is LGHNT and CDR2 is FRNRAP. With 1 base removed from V and 8 bases from J, the gap between germline ends came to 18 bases. The CDR3 is 16 residues long. The CDR3 reads CASGLGGQRVNDEQFF. In DNA, the CDR3 is TGTGCTAGTGGTTTGGGAGGCCAGAGGGTTAATGATGAGCAGTTCTTC. Combining the CDR3 with reference TRBV12-5 and TRBJ2-1 gives the whole variable domain DARVTQTPRHKVTEMGQEVTMRCQPILGHNTVFWYRQTMMQGLELLAYFRNRAPLDDSGMPKDRFSAEMPDATLATLKIQPSEPRDSAVYFCASGLGGQRVNDEQFFGPGTRLTVL.

CDR3 loop: CAIAQGTEAFF. CDR3 in DNA: TGTGCCATCGCACAGGGCACTGAAGCTTTCTTT. The chain uses TRBV10-3 and TRBJ1-1; D is possibly TRBD1 (6 bases). The germline gives CDR1 ENHRY, CDR2 SYGVKD. This CDR3 contains 11 residues. V gave up 8 bases and J gave up 4 bases, with 8 bases separating them.

This clone was picked up a small number of times. The J gene is TRBJ1-1, the V gene TRBV19; D is undetermined. Germline V gene data show CDR1 as LNHDA and CDR2 as SQIVND (reference sequence). Trimming removed 5 bases at V and 1 base at J, with 8 bases between. This CDR3 is built from 13 residues. CDR3 protein: CASSAQKNTEAFF. In DNA form, the CDR3 reads TGTGCCAGTAGTGCACAAAAGAACACTGAAGCTTTCTTT.

The rearrangement links TRBV6-1 to TRBJ1-3, with unresolved D. CDR3 length: 17 amino acids. V shed 3 bases and J shed 5 bases, with 20 bases lying between them. The germline CDR1 and CDR2 sequences are MNHNS and SASEGT. For the CDR3, the DNA is TGTGCCAGCAGTGACGCATACTTGGTCGGGGTTCGAAACACCATATATTTT. Translation: CASSDAYLVGVRNTIYF.

The V call is TRBV5-6, the J call TRBJ2-4; D might be TRBD1 (5 bases). Germline V CDR1 and CDR2: SGHDT, YYEEEE. The CDR3 has 13 residues. Trimming took off 7 bases at V and 7 bases at J, with 15 bases between the two ends. In nucleotides, the CDR3 is TGTGCCAGCCGCCGCGGACATCGGAACATTCAGTACTTC. Translation gives CASRRGHRNIQYF.

The chain links TRBV10-2 to TRBJ1-1; maybe TRBD1 (5 bases). V shed 3 bases and J shed 5 bases, with 13 bases lying between them. CDR1 WSHSY and CDR2 SAAADI come from the germline V gene. CDR3 length equals 14 residues. The CDR3 loop is CASSEGAGRTEAFF. The CDR3 DNA is TGCGCCAGCAGTGAAGGGGCAGGTAGAACTGAAGCTTTCTTT.

For this clone: The identical CDR3 is also encoded by other nucleotide sequences in the sample. V gene TRBV25-1 combines with J gene TRBJ1-1; no definite D call. Germline values: CDR1 MGHDK, CDR2 SYGVNS. V shed 6 bases and J shed 1 base, with 3 bases lying between them. This CDR3 comprises 11 residues. CDR3 nucleotides: TGTGCCAGCAGCAGGAACACTGAAGCTTTCTTT. Its protein is CASSRNTEAFF. The full variable domain, with the rest looked up from reference TRBV25-1 and TRBJ1-1, is EADIYQTPRYLVIGTGKKITLECSQTMGHDKMYWYQQDPGMELHLIHYSYGVNSTEKGDLSSESTVSRIRTEHFPLTLESARPSHTSQYLCASSRNTEAFFGQGTRLTVV.

The CDR3 region is CASSLNYPHVAPNEKLFF. The CDR3 region has the DNA TGTGCCAGCAGTTTAAATTACCCCCATGTAGCCCCAAATGAAAAACTGTTTTTT. The chain links TRBV27 to TRBJ1-4; D is unresolved. CDR3 length equals 18 residues. V was shortened by 2 bases and J by 5 bases, with 21 bases between the two germline ends. Germline CDR1 MNHEY, CDR2 SMNVEV (reference sequence).

The V and J genes are TRBV5-6 and TRBJ1-2; a possible D gene is TRBD1 (5 bases). The germline gives CDR1 SGHDT, CDR2 YYEEEE. Trimming took off 1 base at V and 2 bases at J, with 9 bases between the two ends. The CDR3 covers 14 residues. The CDR3 here is CASSLYQGNYGYTF. CDR3 bases: TGTGCCAGCAGCTTGTACCAGGGAAACTATGGCTACACCTTC.

CDR3 DNA: TGTGCCAGTAGGCGATTTCAGGGAGGGGGAGTCTATGGCTACACCTTC. It is translated as CASRRFQGGGVYGYTF. V gene TRBV19 combines with J gene TRBJ1-2; D may be TRBD1 (6 bases). CDR1 and CDR2 from the germline V gene are LNHDA and SQIVND (reference sequence). The CDR3 contains 16 residues. Between the trimmed V and J ends, which lost 6 bases and 4 bases, there was a span of 21 bases.